The entry that follows covers one T cell receptor beta chain sequence. J was trimmed by 1 base and V by 5 bases; bases with no gene match: 9. Germline V gives CDR1 SQVTM, CDR2 ANQGSEA. CDR3 length: 16 residues. This sample stems from a study of blood T cell repertoires in COVID-19. Some clones are missing from TCRdb's copy, which holds only in-frame ones; the method was immunoSEQ multiplex PCR. The sample records about 20,000 clones, approximately 93% being singletons. The origin of this receptor is a woman aged 45-59 years with active COVID-19. The chain uses TRBV29-1 and TRBJ2-1, with 9 bases identical to TRBD2. Sequenced material: peripheral blood. CDR3 bases: TGCAGCGTTCAAATAGCGGGAGAAAGGTCCTACAATGAGCAGTTCTTC. Encoded protein: CSVQIAGERSYNEQFF.